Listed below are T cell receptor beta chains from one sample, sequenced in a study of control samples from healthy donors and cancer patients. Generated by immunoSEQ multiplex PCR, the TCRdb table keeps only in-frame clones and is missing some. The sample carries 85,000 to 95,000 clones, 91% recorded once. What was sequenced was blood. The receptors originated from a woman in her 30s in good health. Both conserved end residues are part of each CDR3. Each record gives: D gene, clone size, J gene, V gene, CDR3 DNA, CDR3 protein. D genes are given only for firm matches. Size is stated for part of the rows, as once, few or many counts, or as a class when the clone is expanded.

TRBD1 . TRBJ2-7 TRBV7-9 TGTGCCAGCAGCTCGAACAGATTACAGGGGGCCGAGCAGTACTTC CASSSNRLQGAEQYF
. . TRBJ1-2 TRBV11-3 TGTGCCAGCAGCTCAGACATACCTCGAGCCCTCTCACACTATGGCTACACCTTC CASSSDIPRALSHYGYTF
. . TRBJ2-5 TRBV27 TGTGCCAGCAGGTACAGGGGGGGGGTGACCCAGTACTTC CASRYRGGVTQYF
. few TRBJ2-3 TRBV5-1 TGCGCCAGCAGCTTGGGTCGGAGGGGGCGCACAGATACGCAGTATTTT CASSLGRRGRTDTQYF
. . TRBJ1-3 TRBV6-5 TGTGCCAGCACCGAATACAGGGCTCGGGGGTCCACCATATATTTT CASTEYRARGSTIYF
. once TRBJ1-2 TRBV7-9 TGTGCCAGCAGCTTAGGGCCAGGGATATTGCCAAACTATGGCTACACCTTC CASSLGPGILPNYGYTF
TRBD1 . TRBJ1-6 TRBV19 TGTGCCAGTAGTAAGGACAGGGGCGATCCACCCCTCCACTTT CASSKDRGDPPLHF
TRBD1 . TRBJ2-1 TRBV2 TGTGCCAGCAGCCTTGGGACAGGGAAACTCAGTGAGCAGTTCTTC CASSLGTGKLSEQFF
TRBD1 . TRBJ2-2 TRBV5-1 TGCGCCAGCAGTGCACCGACCGGGACAGGGAACACCGGGGAGCTGTTTTTT CASSAPTGTGNTGELFF
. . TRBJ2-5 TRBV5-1 TGCGCCAGCACCGGAGGGGGCCCGGACGGGGAGACCCAGTACTTC CASTGGGPDGETQYF
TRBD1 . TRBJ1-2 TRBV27 TGTGCCAGCAGTTTAGGCAGGGGGCATGGCTACACCTTC CASSLGRGHGYTF
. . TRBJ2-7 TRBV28 TGTGCCAGCAGTTCGGACGGATACGAGCAGTACTTC CASSSDGYEQYF
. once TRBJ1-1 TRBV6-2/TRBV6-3 TGTGCCAGCAGTTACGGGGGGACGGGGAACACTGAAGCTTTCTTT CASSYGGTGNTEAFF
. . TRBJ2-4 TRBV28 TGTGCCAGCAGTGTACAGGGAACGGCCAAAAACATTCAGTACTTC CASSVQGTAKNIQYF